The 8 T cell receptor beta chains below come from one sample, sequenced in a study of shared clonotypes between healthy human individuals. Naive CD8 cells, CD45RO-negative and positively selected for CCR7, excluded terminally differentiated effector memory CD45RA+ cells. Only in-frame clones appear in the TCRdb table, and some are missing; sequencing was by immunoSEQ multiplex PCR. The sample contains some 2,100,000 clones, more than 85% of which appear only once. The sequencing input was naive CD8+ T cells from PBMCs. These receptors were obtained from a man younger than 35 in good health. Some clones in this sample may be carry-over from other donors' samples.

The chain is built from TRBV6-5 and TRBJ2-7, with D perhaps TRBD2 (6 bases). Trimming left V 2 bases short and J 5 bases short, with 10 bases between. This CDR3 is built from 13 residues. The germline CDR1 and CDR2 sequences are MNHEY and SVGAGI. This CDR3 reads CASSYTPGDEQYF. CDR3 nucleotide sequence: TGTGCCAGCAGTTACACGCCGGGAGACGAGCAGTACTTC.

This chain joins TRBV6-5 and TRBJ2-1; TRBD2 aligns across 12 bases. With 6 bases clipped from V and 5 bases from J, the junction kept 5 bases outside the gene matches. The CDR3 has 15 residues. Germline V gene lookup returns CDR1 MNHEY and CDR2 SVGAGI. The CDR3 is CASSHGLAGHNEQFF. For the CDR3, the DNA is TGTGCCAGCAGCCACGGACTAGCGGGACACAATGAGCAGTTCTTC.

This clone was seen a handful of times. The V gene is TRBV7-2, the J gene TRBJ1-2; D uncertain. In germline, CDR1 is SGHTA, CDR2 FQGNSA. Trimming removed 1 base from V and 8 bases from J, with 11 bases in between. The CDR3 covers 13 residues. CDR3 protein: CASSLVRAAGYTF. The CDR3 DNA is TGTGCCAGCAGCTTAGTAAGGGCGGCAGGCTACACCTTC.

This CDR3 is CASSHLQGRGTEAFF. The CDR3 DNA sequence: TGTGCCAGCAGCCACTTACAGGGGAGGGGCACTGAAGCTTTCTTT. V usage is TRBV14 and J usage is TRBJ1-1; 7 bases are a match to TRBD1. Germline trimming cut 3 bases from V and 4 bases from J; bases unmatched to any gene: 8. CDR3 size: 15 residues. Germline V gene data show CDR1 as SGHDN and CDR2 as FVKESK.

The chain joins TRBV7-9 to TRBJ2-1; 7 bases fit TRBD2. CDR1 is SEHNR and CDR2 is FQNEAQ in the germline V gene (reference sequence). Trimming took 5 bases from V and 4 from J; bases not matched to a gene: 8. CDR3 size: 15 residues. The CDR3 nucleotides read TGTGCCAGCAGCCCTAGGGAGGGAGGTTACAATGAGCAGTTCTTC. Its protein product is CASSPREGGYNEQFF. Complete variable domain (other parts from reference TRBV7-9 and TRBJ2-1): DTGVSQNPRHKITKRGQNVTFRCDPISEHNRLYWYRQTLGQGPEFLTYFQNEAQLEKSRLLSDRFSAERPKGSFSTLEIQRTEQGDSAMYLCASSPREGGYNEQFFGPGTRLTVL.

This rearrangement joins TRBV7-8 to TRBJ2-5; D unresolved. The CDR3 is made up of 15 amino acids. The V end lost 3 bases, the J end lost 0 bases, and 11 bases lay between the germline ends. The germline V gene encodes CDR1 SGHVS and CDR2 FQNEAQ. CDR3 sequence reads: CASSFLPRYQETQYF. CDR3 sequence (DNA): TGTGCCAGCAGCTTCCTTCCGAGGTACCAAGAGACCCAGTACTTC.

A word on this clone: The sample contains more than one DNA sequence encoding this CDR3. The chain joins TRBV10-2 to TRBJ2-7, with a tentative D call TRBD2 (6 bases). V was clipped by 2 bases and J by 7 bases, with 6 bases between them. The CDR3 loop spans 11 amino acids. Per germline, CDR1 WSHSY and CDR2 SAAADI. This chain's CDR3 is CASSEGGEQYF. In DNA form, the CDR3 reads TGCGCCAGCAGTGAGGGGGGGGAGCAGTACTTC.

This rearrangement joins TRBV5-1 to TRBJ2-5; the match to TRBD2 covers 8 bases. CDR3 size: 15 residues. Germline values: CDR1 SGHRS, CDR2 YFSETQ. After removal of 3 bases from V and 3 bases from J, the junction contained 7 bases not matched to a gene. CDR3 protein: CASSSRVLAEETQYF. The CDR3 DNA reads TGCGCCAGCAGCTCTCGAGTACTAGCGGAAGAGACCCAGTACTTC.